This section outlines one T cell receptor (beta chain) sequence together with its context. Per the germline V gene, CDR1 is MGHRA and CDR2 is YSYEKL. V dropped 4 bases and J dropped 3; count of bases not matched to a gene: 5. The CDR3 is 14 residues long. The data originate from a study of blood T cell repertoires in COVID-19. Study details: Nucleic acid was either cDNA or gDNA, and it came from T cells, B-cell-depleted T cells, or PBMCs.

The repertoire was sequenced with immunoSEQ multiplex PCR; TCRdb's copy has only in-frame clones and lacks some. In the table there are about 97,000 clones, around 87% of which are singletons. The sequence derives from a human donor in a cohort sampled during active COVID-19. The sample consisted of peripheral blood. V usage is TRBV4-1 and J usage is TRBJ2-5, with 7 nucleotides matching TRBD2. The DNA of the CDR3 is TGCGCCAGCAGCCCAAAGGCGGGAGAAGAGACCCAGTACTTC. Its protein product is CASSPKAGEETQYF.